The rows below give T cell receptor beta chains drawn from one sample of a study of cytomegalovirus exposure and HLA in healthy donors. Assay: immunoSEQ multiplex PCR; the TCRdb copy retains only in-frame clones and omits some. The table has about 190,000 clones, roughly 80% seen once. The sample taken for sequencing was PBMCs. These TCRs come from a boy aged 10-17 years in good health and CMV-seronegative. Each CDR3 is given with its conserved first and last residue. D genes are given only for firm matches. Not all rows give a size; the values are once, few, many and, for expanded clones, a class.

. | . | 12 | TRBJ1-1 | TRBV19 | TGTGCCACTGCGACAGCAAACACTGAAGCTTTCTTT | CATATANTEAFF
TRBD1 | . | 12 | TRBJ1-1 | TRBV30 | TGTGCCTGGACAAGCGGGACAGGGGAAGCTTTCTTT | CAWTSGTGEAFF
. | . | 15 | TRBJ1-3 | TRBV6-1 | TGTGCCAGCAGTGATCACCACACCGCTGGAAACACCATATATTTT | CASSDHHTAGNTIYF
TRBD1 | . | 15 | TRBJ2-7 | TRBV10-3 | TGTGCCATCAGGGACGGGACAGGAGCTTCCTACGAGCAGTACTTC | CAIRDGTGASYEQYF
TRBD2 | once | 15 | TRBJ2-2 | TRBV19 | TGTGCCAGTAGTACGCGGGGGAGGGACACCGGGGAGCTGTTTTTT | CASSTRGRDTGELFF
. | . | 13 | TRBJ1-1 | TRBV13 | TGTGCCAGCAGCTCAGCAGGAGGCACTGAAGCTTTCTTT | CASSSAGGTEAFF
. | . | 14 | TRBJ2-7 | TRBV6-5 | TGTGCCAGCAACTCCAGGGGGGCCCACGGCGAGCAGTACTTC | CASNSRGAHGEQYF
TRBD1 | once | 15 | TRBJ1-2 | TRBV29-1 | TGCAGCGTTGAAGTACGGGACAGCCCTAACTATGGCTACACCTTC | CSVEVRDSPNYGYTF
. | . | 13 | TRBJ2-3 | TRBV27 | TGTGCCAGCAGTTTCTACGGCACAGATACGCAGTATTTT | CASSFYGTDTQYF
. | . | 14 | TRBJ1-3 | TRBV9 | TGTGCCAGCAGCGGGGACATTTCTGGAAACACCATATATTTT | CASSGDISGNTIYF
. | once | 15 | TRBJ2-2 | TRBV5-1 | TGCGCCAGCCAGCGAACCGGAGAGGCGCCCGGGGAGCTGTTTTTT | CASQRTGEAPGELFF
TRBD2 | . | 16 | TRBJ2-3 | TRBV2 | TGTGCCAGCAGTGCCTCACTAGCGGGGGTCGCAGATACGCAGTATTTT | CASSASLAGVADTQYF
TRBD2 | . | 19 | TRBJ2-4 | TRBV27 | TGTGCCAGCAGTTCGCAACTCTCCGGGACTAGCGGGGACAAAAACATTCAGTACTTC | CASSSQLSGTSGDKNIQYF
. | few | 13 | TRBJ1-1 | TRBV27 | TGTGCCAGCCGGCGGGGGAGTGACACTGAAGCTTTCTTT | CASRRGSDTEAFF
. | . | 15 | TRBJ2-2 | TRBV5-4 | TGTGCCAGCAGCTTTGGGGGGAAAAACACCGGGGAGCTGTTTTTT | CASSFGGKNTGELFF
. | . | 15 | TRBJ2-7 | TRBV6-5 | TGTGCCAGCAGTTACTGGGGGGAACCCCACTACGAGCAGTACTTC | CASSYWGEPHYEQYF
. | . | 15 | TRBJ1-4 | TRBV25-1 | TGTGCCAGCAGACCCACAGGGTTTACTAATGAAAAACTGTTTTTT | CASRPTGFTNEKLFF
. | . | 12 | TRBJ2-2 | TRBV7-3 | TGTGCCAGCAGCTTACAGGGAGGGGAGCTGTTTTTT | CASSLQGGELFF
TRBD2 | once | 13 | TRBJ2-7 | TRBV9 | TGTGCCAGCAGCGTTCCAGGCGGGGGCGAGCAGTACTTC | CASSVPGGGEQYF